This T cell receptor beta chain was retrieved from a study of cytomegalovirus exposure and HLA in healthy donors. Deletions cut 1 base from V and 2 bases from J, with 15 bases between. This CDR3 region has 18 residues. CDR1 and CDR2 from the germline V gene are MNHEY and SMNVEV (reference sequence). Study-wide findings and caveats: Three chains linked to CMV were shown in vitro to be specific for CMV antigens. Subsequent analysis of the 100 to 150 validation repertoires found a tendency for first-cohort TCR clusters to co-occur. Cytomegalovirus-associated status was assigned to approximately 160 TCR beta chains.

The assay was immunoSEQ multiplex PCR, and TCRdb's table has in-frame clones only and misses some. The sample lists fewer than 75,000 clones; 90% to 95% were seen once. In regard to this clone: What it binds is unknown.

From the approximately 120-subject validation cohort, which was separate from the roughly 700-subject first cohort, the donors were drawn. This sequence was found in a man aged 18 to 30 in good health and CMV-seronegative. Specimen: PBMCs. The rearrangement joins TRBV27 to TRBJ2-6, with D unclear. This CDR3 reads CASSLFFAGLTGANVLTF. The CDR3 DNA reads TGTGCCAGCAGTTTATTCTTTGCAGGCCTAACTGGGGCCAACGTCCTGACTTTC.